This entry describes one TCR beta chain. Its antigen is undetermined. The sample belongs to a study of shared clonotypes between healthy human individuals. Study-wide results and limits: Sampling covered nothing but blood. Tissue TCR repertoires likely differ from those found in blood.

The CDR3 consists of 14 residues. Germline V lookup: CDR1 WSHSY, CDR2 SAAADI. V shed 4 bases and J shed 6 bases, with 12 bases lying between them. The assay was immunoSEQ multiplex PCR, and TCRdb's table has in-frame clones only and misses some. The sample has approximately 500,000 clones, 75% to 80% seen once. What was sequenced was PBMCs. The chain is built from TRBV10-2 and TRBJ2-2; D gene ambiguous. The TCR originated in a woman between 40 and 50 years old in good health. Some clones in this sample may be carry-over from other donors' samples. CDR3 sequence: CASSGTVISGELFF. The CDR3 nucleotides are TGCGCCAGCAGTGGCACGGTCATATCCGGGGAGCTGTTTTTT.